The clone carrying this T cell receptor (beta chain) has more than one count but fewer than ten. According to the study, genomic DNA was the template for TCR beta VDJ and CDR3 profiling. One entry per CDR3 protein, called by TCRdb with MiXCR from the reads. Among around 430,000 distinct CDR3 sequences listed, approximately 32% were seen once. The V end was cut by 7 bases, the J end by 8 bases, with 23 bases between. Germline V gene data show CDR1 as LNHDA and CDR2 as SQIVND (reference sequence). This CDR3 region has 15 residues. The sample belongs to a study of CD8+CD57+ T cells in acquired aplastic anemia. Turning to the study itself: Sorted CD4+ and CD8+ cells yielded around 3.2 ug of DNA on average.

An expansion of CD8+CD57+ cells by flow cytometry had been shown in patients chosen for sequencing. Blood samples were obtained from patients who had received no prior therapy. The receptor was derived from a human donor with aplastic anemia. The chain combines TRBV19 with TRBJ1-1; D gene ambiguous. The sample consisted of sorted CD4+, CD8+, or CD8+CD57+ T cells (not recorded which) from PBMCs. Written as DNA, the CDR3 is TGTGCCAGTATAGGCCCAGGAACGTATGCTTTGGAAGCTTTCTTT. Translating it yields CASIGPGTYALEAFF.